A single sample is the source of the 25 T cell receptor beta chains below, sequenced in a study of T cell changes during pregnancy in multiple sclerosis (dated by TCRdb to the late 2010s). Receptor libraries were prepared by the immunoSEQ multiplex PCR assay. Here the immuneACCESS table is served through TCRdb, limited to in-frame sequences with V and J called. Missing clones are a known gap in these copies; in checked studies unresolved V genes cover under half, and the rest lacks a known reason. This sample lists about 89,000 clones; 85% to 95% were detected once. The ten largest account for more than 0.8% of the sample. The input for sequencing was peripheral blood, taken in the third trimester of pregnancy. These receptors were collected from a female donor with multiple sclerosis, enrolled in a pregnancy study.

The V and J genes are TRBV28 and TRBJ1-2, with 8 bases that match TRBD1. This CDR3 region has 15 residues. The ends lost 5 bases at V and 7 bases at J; junction bases unmatched: 12. CDR1 and CDR2 (germline): MDHEN, SYDVKM. In DNA form, the CDR3 reads TGTGCCAGCAGTCCAGGACAGGGAGGTCAACCTGGCTACACCTTC. Amino acid sequence: CASSPGQGGQPGYTF.

The CDR3 region has the DNA TGTGCCAGCAGCACATCCCCGGGAGAGGTCGAGCAGTACTTC. Its protein product is CASSTSPGEVEQYF. The chain employs TRBV7-3 and TRBJ2-7; the D gene is possibly TRBD2 (6 bases). This CDR3 region has 14 residues. V shed 5 bases and J shed 6 bases, with 17 bases lying between them. The germline V gene has CDR1 SGHTA and CDR2 FQGTGA.

The chain links TRBV2 to TRBJ2-6, with D possibly TRBD2 on 6 matching bases. This CDR3 is 14 amino acids long. Looked up from germline, CDR1 is SNHLY and CDR2 is FYNNEI. Trimming removed 8 bases at V and 6 bases at J, with 14 bases between. The CDR3 region is CASARGEAANVLTF. CDR3 sequence (DNA): TGTGCCAGCGCCCGAGGGGAGGCGGCCAACGTCCTGACTTTC. Full variable domain (outside the CDR3, taken from reference TRBV2 and TRBJ2-6): EPEVTQTPSHQVTQMGQEVILRCVPISNHLYFYWYRQILGQKVEFLVSFYNNEISEKSEIFDDQFSVERPDGSNFTLKIRSTKLEDSAMYFCASARGEAANVLTFGAGSRLTVL.

The V gene is TRBV27, the J gene TRBJ2-5; D remains ambiguous. Between the trimmed V and J ends, which lost 0 bases and 0 bases, there was a span of 11 bases. The CDR3 totals 16 residues. Per germline, CDR1 MNHEY and CDR2 SMNVEV (reference sequence). The CDR3 loop is CASSLSVRLYQETQYF. The CDR3 DNA follows: TGTGCCAGCAGTTTATCTGTGCGGCTGTACCAAGAGACCCAGTACTTC.

V gene TRBV13 combines with J gene TRBJ2-6, with D possibly being TRBD1 (6 bases). The germline gives CDR1 PRHDT, CDR2 FYEKMQ (reference sequence). The V gene lost 3 bases and the J gene lost 1 base, with 13 bases spanning the gap. This CDR3 has 17 amino acids. This chain's CDR3 is CASSFPHTGSGANVLTF. The CDR3 coding sequence is TGTGCCAGCAGCTTTCCTCACACAGGGTCTGGGGCCAACGTCCTGACTTTC.

Points on this clone: The junction differs from germline at one of its ends, possibly a read error. The sample contains more than one DNA sequence encoding this CDR3. This chain links TRBV25-1 with TRBJ1-3; possible D gene TRBD1, 5 bases. The CDR3 loop spans 15 amino acids. Germline CDR1 reads MGHDK; CDR2 reads SYGVNS. This CDR3 is CASSDWGGAGNTIYF. In nucleotides, the CDR3 is TGCGCCAGCAGTGACTGGGGAGGGGCTGGAAACACCATATATTTT.

The chain carries TRBV28 and TRBJ1-5; D not resolved. This CDR3 region has 12 residues. CDR1 MDHEN and CDR2 SYDVKM come from the germline V gene. The V gene lost 6 bases and the J gene lost 7 bases, with 10 bases spanning the gap. The CDR3 region has the DNA TGTGCCAGCAGAAGACCCGGGCAGCCCCAGCATTTT. It specifies CASRRPGQPQHF.

This clone was seen a single time. This chain uses TRBV29-1 with TRBJ2-2, with TRBD1 identical over 12 bases. Germline V gene sequence: CDR1 SQVTM, CDR2 ANQGSEA. The V gene end was trimmed by 4 bases and the J gene end by 6 bases; junction bases not matched to a gene: 6. CDR3 length: 15 residues. The CDR3 sequence: CSVGGDRGRPGELFF. In DNA, the CDR3 is TGCAGCGTTGGGGGGGACAGGGGGCGCCCCGGGGAGCTGTTTTTT.

The V call is TRBV2, the J call TRBJ2-7; 15 bases line up with TRBD2. This CDR3 is 16 amino acids long. CDR1 is SNHLY and CDR2 is FYNNEI in the germline V gene. V trimming: 6 bases; J trimming: 3 bases; junction bases outside the gene matches: 6. CDR3 DNA: TGTGCCAGCAGAGGACTAGCGGGAGGGCTGGTCTACGAGCAGTACTTC. It codes for CASRGLAGGLVYEQYF.

The chain combines TRBV27 with TRBJ2-2; D may be TRBD2 (6 bases). Between the trimmed V and J ends, which lost 7 bases and 5 bases, there was a span of 11 bases. Germline values: CDR1 MNHEY, CDR2 SMNVEV (reference sequence). The CDR3 length is 13 residues. The CDR3 region is CASNFGGTGELFF. The CDR3 DNA sequence: TGTGCCAGCAACTTCGGGGGTACCGGGGAGCTGTTTTTT.

The rearrangement joins TRBV7-2 to TRBJ2-2; 8 positions match TRBD2. The trim removed 2 bases at V and 0 bases at J, leaving 5 bases unmatched. CDR3 length: 17 amino acids. Germline V gives CDR1 SGHTA, CDR2 FQGNSA. The CDR3 loop is CASSLKLLAANTGELFF. The CDR3 region has the DNA TGTGCCAGCAGCTTAAAGCTACTAGCGGCGAACACCGGGGAGCTGTTTTTT.

The chain employs TRBV29-1 and TRBJ1-1; maybe TRBD1 (5 bases). Per the germline V gene, CDR1 is SQVTM and CDR2 is ANQGSEA. V shed 7 bases and J shed 1 base, with 10 bases lying between them. The CDR3 runs to 12 residues. CDR3 bases: TGCAGCGCCGCGGGGGGGAACACTGAAGCTTTCTTT. Its protein is CSAAGGNTEAFF.

The chain employs TRBV7-9 and TRBJ2-1; TRBD2 agrees at 8 bases. This CDR3 contains 18 residues. Per the germline V gene, CDR1 is SEHNR and CDR2 is FQNEAQ (reference sequence). Losses at the gene ends were 1 base for V and 4 bases for J; bases not matched to a gene: 12. The CDR3, as DNA: TGTGCCAGCAGCTTAGGTGGTCGAGCGGGAGACATTTACAATGAGCAGTTCTTC. Translated: CASSLGGRAGDIYNEQFF.

V usage is TRBV7-8 and J usage is TRBJ2-1; 8 nucleotides agree with TRBD2. This CDR3 region has 15 residues. Looked up from germline, CDR1 is SGHVS and CDR2 is FQNEAQ. The junction had 10 bases not matched to a gene; V was cut back by 1 base and J by 11 bases. As DNA, the CDR3 is TGTGCCAGCAGCTTAGTCCCCGGGACTAGTTCTCAGCAGTTCTTC. Its protein product is CASSLVPGTSSQQFF.

The chain combines TRBV4-2 with TRBJ2-3; a possible D gene is TRBD2 (6 bases). CDR1 and CDR2 from the germline V gene are LGHNA and YNFKEQ. Trimming removed 1 base from V and 0 bases from J, with 14 bases in between. The CDR3 spans 17 residues. The CDR3 DNA reads as TGTGCCAGCAGCCAAGGTACGGGGGACCAAAGCACAGATACGCAGTATTTT. This codes for CASSQGTGDQSTDTQYF.

This chain connects TRBV7-9 to TRBJ2-2, with a weak D call TRBD1 (6 bases). The CDR3 totals 13 residues. In germline, CDR1 is SEHNR, CDR2 FQNEAQ (reference sequence). V was cut by 6 bases and J by 8 bases, with 13 bases left in between. DNA for the CDR3: TGTGCCAGCAGGGTACAGGGTTCAGGGGAGCTGTTTTTT. Translation gives CASRVQGSGELFF.

V is TRBV7-9 and J is TRBJ1-1; the match to TRBD1 covers 9 bases. The CDR3 spans 15 residues. The trim removed 4 bases at V and 3 bases at J, leaving 6 bases unmatched. Germline V gene sequence: CDR1 SEHNR, CDR2 FQNEAQ (reference sequence). The CDR3 DNA is TGTGCCAGCAGCTACAGGGACAGGGCGTACACTGAAGCTTTCTTT. As protein: CASSYRDRAYTEAFF.

As DNA, the CDR3 is TGTGCCAGCAGTTCCCCCCCTAAAGAGACCCAGTACTTC. The encoded protein is CASSSPPKETQYF. The V call is TRBV6-5, the J call TRBJ2-5; D not resolved. Germline CDR1 is MNHEY and CDR2 is SVGAGI. The V end lost 4 bases, the J end lost 3 bases, and 9 bases lay between the germline ends. The CDR3 consists of 13 residues.

This chain uses TRBV25-1 with TRBJ2-5, with a tentative D call TRBD2 (7 bases). The V and J ends lost 3 bases and 4 bases respectively, with 18 bases between them. This CDR3 has 16 residues. Germline V CDR1 and CDR2: MGHDK, SYGVNS. Here the CDR3 reads CASSDPSRGGGETQYF. CDR3 nucleotide sequence: TGTGCCAGCAGTGACCCTTCTAGAGGGGGGGGAGAGACCCAGTACTTC.

This clone was observed a few times. The gene calls are TRBV19 and TRBJ1-1; weak D call: TRBD1 (5 bases). V dropped 5 bases and J dropped 4 bases, with 11 bases sitting between them. The CDR3 consists of 13 residues. Germline CDR1 reads LNHDA; CDR2 reads SQIVND (reference sequence). This CDR3 is CASSLVGGTEAFF. CDR3 in DNA: TGTGCCAGTAGTCTCGTGGGGGGCACTGAAGCTTTCTTT.

This chain connects TRBV30 to TRBJ1-2; 9 bases align to TRBD1. Germline V gene lookup returns CDR1 GTSNPN and CDR2 SVGIG (reference sequence). This CDR3 spans 14 amino acids. Trimming at V came to 3 bases and at J to 7 bases, leaving 9 bases not matched to a gene. In DNA form, the CDR3 reads TGTGCCTGGAGCCCCGGGACAGGGATTGGTGGCTACACCTTC. Translating it yields CAWSPGTGIGGYTF. Filled out from reference TRBV30 and TRBJ1-2, the complete variable domain reads SQTIHQWPATLVQPVGSPLSLECTVEGTSNPNLYWYRQAAGRGLQLLFYSVGIGQISSEVPQNLSASRPQDRQFILSSKKLLLSDSGFYLCAWSPGTGIGGYTFGSGTRLTVV.

The V gene is TRBV7-2, the J gene TRBJ2-4; 13 positions agree with TRBD2. In germline, CDR1 is SGHTA, CDR2 FQGNSA. CDR3 length: 16 residues. With 5 bases clipped from V and 3 bases from J, the junction kept 4 bases outside the gene matches. CDR3 sequence: CASSKGLAGSKNIQYF. Here the CDR3 DNA reads TGTGCCAGCAGCAAGGGACTAGCGGGGAGCAAAAACATTCAGTACTTC.

This chain uses TRBV4-2 with TRBJ1-2; D unclear. The CDR3 consists of 14 residues. The V end lost 4 bases, the J end lost 3 bases, and 12 bases lay between the germline ends. In germline, CDR1 is LGHNA, CDR2 YNFKEQ. As DNA, the CDR3 is TGTGCCAGCAGCCTCCCAGCGGGAGACTATGGCTACACCTTC. Residues: CASSLPAGDYGYTF.

The J gene is TRBJ2-7, the V gene TRBV6-1, with 7 positions matching TRBD1. The germline V gene encodes CDR1 MNHNS and CDR2 SASEGT. The V and J ends lost 6 bases and 3 bases, in that order; junction bases with no gene match: 8. This CDR3 spans 14 amino acids. The CDR3 DNA is TGTGCCAGCAGGTTGGTGACAGGGATCTACGAGCAGTACTTC. Residues: CASRLVTGIYEQYF.

This clone appeared once. The chain carries TRBV6-1 and TRBJ2-5; 9 bases are a match to TRBD1. Germline lookup yields CDR1 MNHNS and CDR2 SASEGT. CDR3 length: 14 residues. Germline trimming cut 6 bases from V and 1 base from J; bases unmatched to any gene: 3. In nucleotides, the CDR3 is TGTGCCAGCAGGTCGGGACAGGGCCAAGAGACCCAGTACTTC. Its translation is CASRSGQGQETQYF.